Listed below are T cell receptor beta chains from one sample, sequenced in a study of shared T cell receptors in the human thymus. Profiling relied on immunoSEQ multiplex PCR, and the TCRdb table lists in-frame clones only, not all of them. The repertoire consists of 640,000 or so clones, with around 87% occurring once and the leading ten covering about 0.0094%. This same sample was also part of a study on human thymus T cells.

Sequences were obtained from thymocytes. The receptors were sampled from a boy younger than two with a congenital heart defect. The CDR3 runs from the conserved cysteine through the conserved F or W.

v_call	j_call	cdr3_aa
TRBV2	TRBJ1-2	CASKAGQGASNYGYTF
TRBV5-1	TRBJ2-2	CASSLAPQGAGNTGELFF
TRBV11-3	TRBJ2-7	CASSLGPGANSYEQYF
TRBV10-3	TRBJ2-5	CAISEGGALETQYF
TRBV11-3	TRBJ1-5	CAAPTRVYSNQPQHF
TRBV9	TRBJ2-5	CASSVRTGGASTQYF
TRBV4-3	TRBJ2-2	CASSQVLGGTGELFF
TRBV7-2	TRBJ2-3	CASSPRRGADTQYF
TRBV15	TRBJ2-3	CATSRGIAGESDTQYF
TRBV19	TRBJ1-2	CASRPRQSYGYTF
TRBV9	TRBJ2-3	CASSVQEPPDTQYF